The 16 T cell receptor beta chains listed next were all sequenced from one sample in a study of CD8+ T cells in alopecia areata. Sequencing used cDNA as its template, made by extracting RNA and reverse transcribing it. Profiled with immunoSEQ multiplex PCR; TCRdb holds only in-frame clones, not every one. The sample records hundreds of thousands of clones, roughly two thirds being singletons. This specimen was CD4+ T cells sorted from blood, taken at week 0. These receptors were taken from a human donor with alopecia areata.

The rearrangement links TRBV6-5 to TRBJ2-1; D is possibly TRBD2 (6 bases). Trimming pared 6 bases from V and 0 bases from J, leaving 12 bases between. Germline V CDR1 and CDR2: MNHEY, SVGAGI. The length of the CDR3 is 15 residues. The CDR3 nucleotides are TGTGCCAGCAGGTTAATCGGGAGCTCCTACAATGAGCAGTTCTTC. Its protein is CASRLIGSSYNEQFF.

This clone was seen a few times. Other DNA sequences within the sample encode an identical CDR3. The genes are TRBV9 and TRBJ1-2, with D possibly matching TRBD1 (6 bases). Trimming took 0 bases from V and 6 from J, leaving 12 bases between them. In germline, CDR1 is SGDLS, CDR2 YYNGEE. The CDR3 contains 14 residues. CDR3 DNA sequence: TGTGCCAGCAGCGTAGGTGTGACAGGAGATGGCTACACCTTC. It translates to CASSVGVTGDGYTF.

The chain has TRBV7-3 and TRBJ1-1; the D gene is possibly TRBD1 (6 bases). Germline V gene lookup returns CDR1 SGHTA and CDR2 FQGTGA. The CDR3 runs to 13 residues. V was shortened by 4 bases and J by 7 bases, with 13 bases between the two germline ends. The DNA of the CDR3 is TGTGCCAGCAGCTCTCACCAGGGGCTTGAAGCTTTCTTT. The encoded protein is CASSSHQGLEAFF.

The chain uses TRBV19 and TRBJ2-1; D is ambiguous. Germline V gives CDR1 LNHDA, CDR2 SQIVND (reference sequence). The V end was cut by 6 bases, the J end by 8 bases, with 8 bases between. CDR3 length equals 11 residues. The CDR3, as DNA: TGTGCCAGTAGCTGGACGGATGAGCAGTTCTTC. Translated, it gives CASSWTDEQFF.

Comments on this clone: Different DNA sequences within this sample yield the same CDR3. J is TRBJ2-3 and V is TRBV18, with D unresolved. V was cut by 2 bases and J by 1 base, with 4 bases left in between. Germline CDR1 and CDR2: KGHSH and LQKENI. The CDR3 runs to 13 residues. The CDR3 here is CASSPFGTDTQYF. The CDR3 coding sequence is TGTGCCAGCTCACCATTCGGCACAGATACGCAGTATTTT.

The V and J genes are TRBV5-4 and TRBJ2-1; D not certain. V gave up 4 bases and J gave up 8 bases, with 10 bases separating them. The germline V gene encodes CDR1 SGHNT and CDR2 YYREEE (reference sequence). CDR3 length equals 12 residues. CDR3 coding DNA: TGTGCCAGCAGCCATGACTGGGATGAGCAGTTCTTC. Translation: CASSHDWDEQFF.

This rearrangement joins TRBV6-5 to TRBJ1-5, with 7 bases identical to TRBD1. CDR1 MNHEY and CDR2 SVGAGI come from the germline V gene. With 6 bases clipped from V and 5 bases from J, the junction kept 4 bases outside the gene matches. This CDR3 contains 13 residues. Here the CDR3 reads CASRPDRHQPQHF. The CDR3 DNA reads as TGTGCCAGCAGGCCGGACAGGCATCAGCCCCAGCATTTT.

The chain employs TRBV9 and TRBJ1-1; TRBD1 might be the D (5 bases). Germline lookup yields CDR1 SGDLS and CDR2 YYNGEE. V lost 2 bases and J 4 bases, leaving 15 bases between the germline ends. This CDR3 has 15 residues. The CDR3 DNA reads as TGTGCCAGCAGCGTGATAGGGACGGCTACCACTGAAGCTTTCTTT. This translates into CASSVIGTATTEAFF.

The rearrangement links TRBV6-6 to TRBJ2-1; the D gene is possibly TRBD2 (5 bases). The germline gives CDR1 MNHNY, CDR2 SVGAGI (reference sequence). Trimming pared 8 bases from V and 7 bases from J, leaving 15 bases between. The CDR3 loop spans 13 amino acids. The CDR3 reads CASWRSSSNEQFF. The DNA for the CDR3 is TGTGCCAGCTGGAGGAGTAGCAGTAATGAGCAGTTCTTC.

This clone was seen more than once but under ten times. This sequence joins TRBV30 and TRBJ2-1; D gene ambiguous. Trimming removed 4 bases at V and 4 bases at J, with 11 bases between. Germline values: CDR1 GTSNPN, CDR2 SVGIG (reference sequence). The CDR3 length is 13 residues. The CDR3: CAWNGLSYNEQFF. CDR3 nucleotide sequence: TGTGCCTGGAACGGTCTCTCATACAATGAGCAGTTCTTC.

This clone was picked up one time. The rearrangement uses TRBV5-6 and TRBJ2-5; TRBD2 might be the D (5 bases). CDR3 size: 12 residues. Per germline, CDR1 SGHDT and CDR2 YYEEEE. Trimming stripped 3 bases from V and 7 bases from J, with 10 bases between. The CDR3 DNA sequence: TGTGCCAGCAGCTCCGCCAGCGGGACCCAGTACTTC. Translated, it gives CASSSASGTQYF.

The chain employs TRBV13 and TRBJ2-5; TRBD1 aligns across 10 bases. Germline CDR1 reads PRHDT; CDR2 reads FYEKMQ (reference sequence). Germline trimming cut 5 bases from V and 5 bases from J; bases unmatched to any gene: 8. This CDR3 region has 15 residues. The DNA for the CDR3 is TGTGCCAGCAGCAGAGGACAGGGGGTAGACGAGACCCAGTACTTC. Translating it yields CASSRGQGVDETQYF.

This clone was detected once. The CDR3 DNA reads TGCGCCAGCAGGCCGGGACAGGGAAATGTCTACACCTTC. It yields the protein CASRPGQGNVYTF. The genes are TRBV5-1 and TRBJ1-2; 9 bases fit TRBD1. V was clipped by 5 bases and J by 10 bases; unmatched bases: 9. CDR1 and CDR2 from the germline V gene are SGHRS and YFSETQ. The CDR3 extends over 13 amino acids. The variable domain in full, with the rest retrieved from reference TRBV5-1 and TRBJ1-2, is KAGVTQTPRYLIKTRGQQVTLSCSPISGHRSVSWYQQTPGQGLQFLFEYFSETQRNKGNFPGRFSGRQFSNSRSEMNVSTLELGDSALYLCASRPGQGNVYTFGSGTRLTVV.

The rearrangement uses TRBV27 and TRBJ2-7; D might be TRBD1 (6 bases). Germline CDR1 and CDR2: MNHEY and SMNVEV (reference sequence). Trimming took off 6 bases at V and 5 bases at J, with 23 bases between the two ends. The CDR3 runs to 16 residues. As DNA, the CDR3 is TGTGCCAGCAGCCCCCCTTACGGGTCAGGGGTCAACGAGCAGTACTTC. Translation: CASSPPYGSGVNEQYF.

The chain employs TRBV5-1 and TRBJ2-5; 9 nucleotides line up with TRBD1. The CDR3 totals 16 residues. Germline V lookup: CDR1 SGHRS, CDR2 YFSETQ. V trimming: 5 bases; J trimming: 5 bases; junction bases outside the gene matches: 13. In nucleotides, the CDR3 is TGCGCCAGCAGTCCGTTACGGACAGGGGAGTCGGAGACCCAGTACTTC. It specifies CASSPLRTGESETQYF.

This chain joins TRBV29-1 and TRBJ2-7; 7 bases map to TRBD1. Germline V gene lookup returns CDR1 SQVTM and CDR2 ANQGSEA. With V trimmed by 5 bases and J by 0 bases, 7 bases remained unmatched. The CDR3 has 14 residues. Here the CDR3 reads CSVSTGQSSYEQYF. The CDR3 DNA reads as TGCAGCGTTTCCACGGGACAGAGCTCCTACGAGCAGTACTTC.